This T cell receptor beta chain was identified in a study of T cells after posttransplantation cyclophosphamide. Points from the study as a whole: Tissue-infiltrating T cells from skin or gut overlapped little with blood T cells.

The data were produced by immunoSEQ multiplex PCR, yet TCRdb's version contains in-frame clones alone and is incomplete. In total the sample includes roughly 26,000 clones, none of them seen once. The sample holds many counts of this clone. Its antigen remains unidentified. This CDR3 has 14 residues. Per germline, CDR1 SGHTA and CDR2 FQGTGA. The V gene lost 5 bases and the J gene lost 0 bases, with 10 bases spanning the gap. Sequenced sample: PBMCs. The source is a man over 45 in good health, CMV-negative, and a related stem cell transplant donor. J is TRBJ1-1 and V is TRBV7-3; maybe TRBD1 (5 bases). DNA for the CDR3: TGTGCCAGCAGCGCACAGGCCCTGAACACTGAAGCTTTCTTT. Translated, it gives CASSAQALNTEAFF.